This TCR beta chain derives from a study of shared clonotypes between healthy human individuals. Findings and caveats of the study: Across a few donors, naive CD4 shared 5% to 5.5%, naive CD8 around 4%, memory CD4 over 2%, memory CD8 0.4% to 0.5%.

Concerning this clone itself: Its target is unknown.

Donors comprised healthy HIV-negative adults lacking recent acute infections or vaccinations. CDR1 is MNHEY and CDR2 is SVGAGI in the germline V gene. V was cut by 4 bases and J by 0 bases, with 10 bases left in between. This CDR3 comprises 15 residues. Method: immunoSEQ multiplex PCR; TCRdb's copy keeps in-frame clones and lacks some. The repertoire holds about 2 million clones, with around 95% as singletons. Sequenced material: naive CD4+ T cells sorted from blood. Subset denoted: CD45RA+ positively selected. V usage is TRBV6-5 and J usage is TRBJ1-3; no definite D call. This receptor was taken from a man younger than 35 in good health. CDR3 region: CASSSTGSSGNTIYF. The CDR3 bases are TGTGCCAGCAGTTCGACGGGGAGCTCTGGAAACACCATATATTTT.